These 15 T cell receptor beta chains originate from one sample sequenced in a study of vaccination effects on CD4 cells after COVID-19. Their antigen targets remain unknown. Some clones are missing from TCRdb's copy, which holds only in-frame ones; the method was immunoSEQ multiplex PCR. The table includes 78,000 or so clones, around 81% detected once. Under the ViraFEST assay, PBMC were stimulated with viral peptide pools so that antigen-specific CD4+ T cells expanded. Sequencing was performed afterwards. When around ten days of culture had elapsed, CD4+ T cells were isolated. Negative nucleocapsid antibody tests before and after vaccination confirmed no previous SARS-CoV-2 infection. Sequenced material: CD4+ T cells from PBMCs cultured with SARS-CoV-2 spike peptides, taken before COVID-19 vaccination. Receptors originate from a human donor who received a COVID-19 vaccine.

The V and J genes are TRBV12-3 or TRBV12-4 and TRBJ2-3; perhaps D is TRBD1 or TRBD2 (6 bases each). There are 13 residues in the CDR3. V gave up 6 bases and J gave up 8 bases, with 15 bases separating them. CDR3 amino acids: CASRKEGGPTQYF. The CDR3 DNA follows: TGTGCCAGCAGAAAAGAGGGGGGCCCTACGCAGTATTTT.

The J gene is TRBJ2-1, the V gene TRBV5-1, with no clear D. Germline V gene sequence: CDR1 SGHRS, CDR2 YFSETQ. With 0 bases removed from V and 4 bases from J, the gap between germline ends came to 11 bases. The length of the CDR3 is 15 residues. The chain's CDR3 is CASSLAGTVYNEQFF. CDR3 coding DNA: TGCGCCAGCAGCTTGGCGGGTACTGTATACAATGAGCAGTTCTTC.

The chain has TRBV2 and TRBJ2-5, with D tentatively TRBD1 (6 bases). CDR3 length equals 14 residues. Germline CDR1 reads SNHLY; CDR2 reads FYNNEI. With 6 bases removed from V and 0 bases from J, the gap between germline ends came to 11 bases. The CDR3 sequence: CASREDSYQETQYF. In DNA, the CDR3 is TGTGCCAGCAGAGAGGACAGTTACCAAGAGACCCAGTACTTC.

The gene calls are TRBV7-3 and TRBJ2-5, with TRBD1 as a possible D gene (5 bases). Trimming stripped 1 base from V and 5 bases from J, with 11 bases between. CDR3 length: 14 amino acids. Per the germline V gene, CDR1 is SGHTA and CDR2 is FQGTGA. The CDR3 DNA sequence: TGTGCCAGCAGCTTAATTGGCCAGGGTGAGACCCAGTACTTC. Translated, it gives CASSLIGQGETQYF.

This chain links TRBV27 with TRBJ2-5, with D perhaps TRBD1 (6 bases). The germline V gene has CDR1 MNHEY and CDR2 SMNVEV (reference sequence). Deletions cut 2 bases from V and 7 bases from J, with 11 bases between. This CDR3 has 13 amino acids. Here the CDR3 DNA reads TGTGCCAGCAGTTTAAGCAGGGGTGGGACCCAGTACTTC. This codes for CASSLSRGGTQYF.

V is TRBV7-9 and J is TRBJ1-5, with TRBD1 as a possible D gene (6 bases). Germline V CDR1 and CDR2: SEHNR, FQNEAQ (reference sequence). V lost 5 bases to trimming and J lost 2 bases, with 13 bases between them. The CDR3 has 15 residues. CDR3 bases: TGTGCCAGCAGCCTAGAGGGGGACGGCAATCAGCCCCAGCATTTT. This encodes CASSLEGDGNQPQHF.

The J gene is TRBJ2-7, the V gene TRBV11-1, with D tentatively TRBD2 (6 bases). Germline assignment: CDR1 SGHAT and CDR2 FQDESV (reference sequence). The length of the CDR3 is 14 residues. DNA for the CDR3: TGTGCCAGCAGACATGATAGCAGTCGTGGGGCGGGGAACGTC. Translation: CASRHDSSRGAGNV.

The CDR3 DNA sequence: TGTGCCAGCAGCCAAGATGTGTCAGGGATTCACACCGGGGAGCTGTTTTTT. Translation: CASSQDVSGIHTGELFF. The rearrangement joins TRBV3-1 (or the pseudogene TRBV3-2) to TRBJ2-2; a weak D match, TRBD1 (5 bases). This CDR3 has 17 residues. CDR1 LGHDT and CDR2 YNNKEL come from the germline V gene (reference sequence). V lost 0 bases and J lost 3, with 14 bases in between.

The chain has TRBV7-2 and TRBJ2-1; D may be TRBD2 (6 bases). Germline V gene data show CDR1 as SGHTA and CDR2 as FQGNSA. Between the trimmed V and J ends, which lost 5 bases and 8 bases, there was a span of 13 bases. CDR3 length: 13 residues. CDR3 nucleotide sequence: TGTGCCAGCAGCCCGCAGACGGGGGATGAGCAGTTCTTC. The encoded protein is CASSPQTGDEQFF.

This clone was picked up a small number of times. This chain links TRBV6-2 or TRBV6-3 with TRBJ1-2; D is possibly TRBD1 (6 bases). Germline V gives CDR1 MNHEY, CDR2 SVGEGT. The CDR3 is 13 amino acids. Trimming shortened V by 5 bases and J by 2 bases, and 9 bases separated the two germline ends. CDR3 loop: CASSPTGNYGYTF. DNA for the CDR3: TGTGCCAGCAGTCCCACAGGGAACTATGGCTACACCTTC.

This clone was seen a single time. This chain uses TRBV14 with TRBJ2-1; TRBD1 agrees at 11 bases. Per the germline V gene, CDR1 is SGHDN and CDR2 is FVKESK. V dropped 3 bases and J dropped 7; count of bases not matched to a gene: 11. The CDR3 length is 17 residues. The DNA for the CDR3 is TGTGCCAGCAGCCAGTGGCCGGGGACAGGGGGTAAAAATGAGCAGTTCTTC. Translated, it gives CASSQWPGTGGKNEQFF.

The chain links TRBV5-1 to TRBJ1-3; no clear D. V lost 0 bases and J 2 bases, leaving 9 bases between the germline ends. Germline-derived CDR1 and CDR2 are SGHRS and YFSETQ. The CDR3 has 15 amino acids. The CDR3 region has the DNA TGCGCCAGCAGCTTGGAGGCAGGCCCTGGAAACACCATATATTTT. As protein: CASSLEAGPGNTIYF.

The chain links TRBV9 to TRBJ2-5; D is ambiguous. Trimming removed 0 bases at V and 0 bases at J, with 6 bases between. In germline, CDR1 is SGDLS, CDR2 YYNGEE. There are 14 residues in the CDR3. CDR3 loop: CASSVDVYQETQYF. For the CDR3, the DNA is TGTGCCAGCAGCGTAGATGTTTACCAAGAGACCCAGTACTTC.

The rearrangement uses TRBV4-1 and TRBJ1-5; unclear D gene. V was clipped by 2 bases and J by 4 bases, with 15 bases between them. Germline V gives CDR1 MGHRA, CDR2 YSYEKL. This CDR3 is 16 amino acids long. The CDR3 region is CASSQTDTVANQPQHF. CDR3 sequence (DNA): TGCGCCAGCAGCCAAACCGACACGGTCGCAAATCAGCCCCAGCATTTT.

CDR3 sequence (DNA): TGTGCCAGTAGTTTTAATGAAAAACTGTTTTTT. Encoded protein: CASSFNEKLFF. The chain links TRBV19 to TRBJ1-4; the D is unclear. Germline CDR1 and CDR2: LNHDA and SQIVND (reference sequence). CDR3 length: 11 residues. Trimming cost V 5 bases and J 4 bases, with 2 bases left between them.